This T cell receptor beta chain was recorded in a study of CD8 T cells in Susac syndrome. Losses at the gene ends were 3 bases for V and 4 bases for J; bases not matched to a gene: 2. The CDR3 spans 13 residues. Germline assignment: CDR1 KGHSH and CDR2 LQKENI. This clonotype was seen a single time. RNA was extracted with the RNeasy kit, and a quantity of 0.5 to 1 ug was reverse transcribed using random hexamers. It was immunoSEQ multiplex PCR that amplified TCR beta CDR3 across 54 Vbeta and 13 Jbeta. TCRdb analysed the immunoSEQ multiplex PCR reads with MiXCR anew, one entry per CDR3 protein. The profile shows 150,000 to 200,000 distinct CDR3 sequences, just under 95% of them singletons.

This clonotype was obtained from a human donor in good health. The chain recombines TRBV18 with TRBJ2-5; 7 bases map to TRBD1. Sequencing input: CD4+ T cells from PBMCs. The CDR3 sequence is CASSPRDRETQYF. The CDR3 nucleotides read TGTGCCAGCTCACCTCGGGACAGAGAGACCCAGTACTTC.